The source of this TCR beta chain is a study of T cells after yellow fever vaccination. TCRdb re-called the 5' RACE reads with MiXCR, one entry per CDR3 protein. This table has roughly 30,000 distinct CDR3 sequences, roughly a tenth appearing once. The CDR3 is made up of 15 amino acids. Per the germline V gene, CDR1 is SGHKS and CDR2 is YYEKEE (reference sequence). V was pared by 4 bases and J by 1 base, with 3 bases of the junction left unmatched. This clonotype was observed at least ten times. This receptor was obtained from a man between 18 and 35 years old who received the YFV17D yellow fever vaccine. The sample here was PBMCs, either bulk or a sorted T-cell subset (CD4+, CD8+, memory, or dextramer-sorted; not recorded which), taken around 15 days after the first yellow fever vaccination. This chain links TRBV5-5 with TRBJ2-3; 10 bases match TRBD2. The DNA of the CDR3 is TGTGCCAGCAGCCCCGGGACTAGCGGCACAGATACGCAGTATTTT. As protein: CASSPGTSGTDTQYF.